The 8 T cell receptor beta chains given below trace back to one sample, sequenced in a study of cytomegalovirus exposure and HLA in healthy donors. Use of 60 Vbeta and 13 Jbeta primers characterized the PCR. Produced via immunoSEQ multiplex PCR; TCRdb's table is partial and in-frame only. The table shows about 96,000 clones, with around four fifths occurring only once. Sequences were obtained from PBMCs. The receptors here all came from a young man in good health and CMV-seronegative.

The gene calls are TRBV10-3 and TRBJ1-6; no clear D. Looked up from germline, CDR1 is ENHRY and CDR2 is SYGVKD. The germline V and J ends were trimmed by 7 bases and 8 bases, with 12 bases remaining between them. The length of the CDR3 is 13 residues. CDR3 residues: CAITSQADSPLHF. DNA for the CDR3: TGTGCCATCACTTCTCAAGCGGATTCACCCCTCCACTTT.

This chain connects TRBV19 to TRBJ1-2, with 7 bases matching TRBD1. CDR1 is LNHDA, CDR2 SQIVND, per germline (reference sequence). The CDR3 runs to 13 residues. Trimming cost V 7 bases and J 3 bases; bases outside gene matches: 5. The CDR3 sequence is CASNSDRDYGYTF. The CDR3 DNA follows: TGTGCCAGTAACTCAGACAGGGACTATGGCTACACCTTC.

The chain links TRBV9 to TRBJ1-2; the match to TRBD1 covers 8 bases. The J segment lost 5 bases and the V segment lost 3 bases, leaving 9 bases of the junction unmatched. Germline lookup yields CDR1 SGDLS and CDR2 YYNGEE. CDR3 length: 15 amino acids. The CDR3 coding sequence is TGTGCCAGCAGCGCCCGGACAGGGAACTTATATGGCTACACCTTC. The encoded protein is CASSARTGNLYGYTF.

CDR3 amino acids: CAWTFTRSPLHF. CDR3 bases: TGTGCCTGGACGTTCACAAGATCACCCCTCCACTTT. This sequence joins TRBV30 and TRBJ1-6, with unresolved D. V was cut by 4 bases and J by 10 bases, with 11 bases left in between. This CDR3 has 12 residues. Per germline, CDR1 GTSNPN and CDR2 SVGIG (reference sequence).

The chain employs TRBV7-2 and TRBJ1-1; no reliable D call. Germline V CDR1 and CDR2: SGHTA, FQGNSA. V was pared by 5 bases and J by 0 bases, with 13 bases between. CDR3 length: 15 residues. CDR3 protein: CASSPSSGVNTEAFF. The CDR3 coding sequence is TGTGCCAGCAGCCCCTCGTCAGGCGTGAACACTGAAGCTTTCTTT.

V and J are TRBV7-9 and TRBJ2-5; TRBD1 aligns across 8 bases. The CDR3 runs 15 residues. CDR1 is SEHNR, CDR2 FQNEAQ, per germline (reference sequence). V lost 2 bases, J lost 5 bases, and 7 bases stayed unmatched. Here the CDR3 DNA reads TGTGCCAGCAGCTTATGGGACAGGTCACAGGAGACCCAGTACTTC. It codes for CASSLWDRSQETQYF.

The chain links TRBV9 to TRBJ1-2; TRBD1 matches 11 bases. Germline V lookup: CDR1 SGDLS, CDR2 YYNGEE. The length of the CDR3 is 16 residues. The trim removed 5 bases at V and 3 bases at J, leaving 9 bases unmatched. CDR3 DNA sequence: TGTGCCAGCAGGGGGAGCGGGGGACAGGGGGACTATGGCTACACCTTC. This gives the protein CASRGSGGQGDYGYTF.

The CDR3 loop reads CASSLAQRGSSSPLHF. CDR3 sequence (DNA): TGTGCCAGCAGCTTAGCGCAAAGGGGTAGCAGTTCACCCCTCCACTTT. This sequence joins TRBV7-6 and TRBJ1-6, with D possibly TRBD1 on 5 matching bases. The CDR3 contains 16 residues. V was pared by 0 bases and J by 9 bases, with 15 bases between. Germline V lookup: CDR1 SGHVS, CDR2 FNYEAQ.